Listed here is a single TCR beta chain. TRB was amplified from around 250 ng of peripheral blood genomic DNA per sample. Multiplex touch-down PCR amplified TRB using TRB-A and TRB-B pools in one tube. TCRdb reanalyzed the multiplex PCR reads and collapses them to one entry per CDR3 protein, without DNA. Listed are about 11,000 distinct CDR3 sequences; around 20% falls within the top ten. The sample belongs to a study of T cell clusters in autoimmune cytopenias. Per germline, CDR1 LNHDA and CDR2 SQIVND (reference sequence). The CDR3 has 13 amino acids. The same data also went into a second study, on T cell repertoires in aging, cancer and after chemotherapy.

The chain recombines TRBV19 with TRBJ1-5. This receptor was taken from a human donor in good health. Sequencing was carried out using peripheral blood. CDR3 in amino acids: CASSMWEGQPQHF.